This T cell receptor (beta chain) was identified in a study of early T cells in non-severe SARS-CoV-2 infection. General study findings and limits: The study's VDJdb matching favored anti-spike CD8 responses and missed private and CD4 specificities.

MiXCR, run by TCRdb on the 5' RACE reads, gives a single entry per CDR3 protein. The table records 100,000 or so distinct CDR3 sequences, about 15% of them present only once. This clonotype was seen a handful of times. What it recognizes is unknown. This specimen was whole blood, taken at baseline. This receptor was obtained from an adult who was a healthcare worker with PCR-confirmed SARS-CoV-2 infection or an uninfected control (not recorded which).

The chain's CDR3 is CASSYAGTDTYEQYF. CDR3 coding DNA: TGTGCCAGCAGTTATGCCGGGACAGACACCTACGAGCAGTACTTC. The gene calls are TRBV6-5 and TRBJ2-7; 7 bases align to TRBD1. Per the germline V gene, CDR1 is MNHEY and CDR2 is SVGAGI. The CDR3 consists of 15 residues. V shed 3 bases, J shed 2 bases, and the junction held 7 bases outside the gene matches.